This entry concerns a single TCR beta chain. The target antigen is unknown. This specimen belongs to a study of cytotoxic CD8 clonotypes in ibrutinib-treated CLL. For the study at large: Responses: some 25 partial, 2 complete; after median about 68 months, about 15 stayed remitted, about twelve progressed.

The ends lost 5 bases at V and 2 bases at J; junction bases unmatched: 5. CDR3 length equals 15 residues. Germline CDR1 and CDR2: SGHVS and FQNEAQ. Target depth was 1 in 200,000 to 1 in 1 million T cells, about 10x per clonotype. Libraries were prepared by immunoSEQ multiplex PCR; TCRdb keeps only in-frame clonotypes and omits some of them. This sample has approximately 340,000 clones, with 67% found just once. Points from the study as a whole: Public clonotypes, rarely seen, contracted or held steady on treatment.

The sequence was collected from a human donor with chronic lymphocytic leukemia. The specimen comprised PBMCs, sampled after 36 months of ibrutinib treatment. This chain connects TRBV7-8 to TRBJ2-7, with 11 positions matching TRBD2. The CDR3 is CASSPRLAGTYEQYF. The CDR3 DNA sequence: TGTGCCAGCAGCCCTCGACTAGCGGGGACCTACGAGCAGTACTTC.